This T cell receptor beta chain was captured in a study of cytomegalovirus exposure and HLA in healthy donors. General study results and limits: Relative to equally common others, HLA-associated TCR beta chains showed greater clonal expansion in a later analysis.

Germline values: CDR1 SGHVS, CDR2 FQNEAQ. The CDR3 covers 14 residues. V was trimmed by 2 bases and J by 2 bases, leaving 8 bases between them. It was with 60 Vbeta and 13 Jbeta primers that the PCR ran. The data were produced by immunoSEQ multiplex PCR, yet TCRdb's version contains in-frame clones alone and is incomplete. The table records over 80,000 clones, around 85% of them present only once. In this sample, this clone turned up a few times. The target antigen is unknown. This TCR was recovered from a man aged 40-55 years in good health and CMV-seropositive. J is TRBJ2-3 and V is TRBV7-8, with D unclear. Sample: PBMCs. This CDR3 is CASSLIGLTDTQYF. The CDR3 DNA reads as TGTGCCAGCAGCTTAATCGGTCTCACAGATACGCAGTATTTT.